This T cell receptor beta chain was found in a study of early T cells in non-severe SARS-CoV-2 infection. General observations from the study: A preference for anti-spike CD8 responses marked VDJdb matching, which missed private and CD4 specificities.

One entry per CDR3 protein results from TCRdb running MiXCR on the 5' RACE reads. The repertoire holds some 76,000 distinct CDR3 sequences, about 16% seen once, with around 10% in the top ten. Details on this clonotype: Its antigen is not known.

Trimming cost V 3 bases and J 2 bases, with 15 bases left between them. CDR3 length: 15 amino acids. Germline assignment: CDR1 SGHRS and CDR2 YFSETQ. The source of this sequence is an adult who was a healthcare worker with PCR-confirmed SARS-CoV-2 infection or an uninfected control (not recorded which). The sample was whole blood. The chain employs TRBV5-1 and TRBJ2-7, with TRBD1 as a possible D gene (5 bases). This CDR3 reads CASSSDQGVTYEQYF. In nucleotides, the CDR3 is TGCGCCAGCAGCTCGGATCAGGGTGTAACCTACGAGCAGTACTTC.